The subject of this entry is one TCR beta chain. Deletions cut 5 bases from V and 5 bases from J, with 10 bases between. This CDR3 contains 13 residues. Per the germline V gene, CDR1 is GTSNPN and CDR2 is SVGIG (reference sequence). The data were obtained in a study of blood T cell repertoires in COVID-19. Looking at the study overall: The cDNA or gDNA used as material had been derived from T cells, B-cell-depleted T cells, or PBMCs.

Methods used by the authors: Counts of nucleated cells, estimated from reference gene primer amplification, were obtained. TCRdb's table, derived via immunoSEQ multiplex PCR, lists solely in-frame clones and lacks some. That table is the source of V, J and clone size, and D and trimming were worked out from the DNA. The sample records approximately 62,000 clones, over 60% being singletons. The receptor's source is a woman aged 45-59 years with active or convalescent COVID-19. Sequenced sample: peripheral blood. The chain combines TRBV30 with TRBJ1-6, with a weak D call TRBD1 (6 bases). The CDR3 loop is CAWVGQNNSPLHF. The CDR3 region has the DNA TGTGCCTGGGTAGGACAGAATAATTCACCCCTCCACTTT.